Listed below are T cell receptor beta chains from one sample, sequenced in a study of response to subunit inactivated influenza vaccine. TCRdb re-called the RT-PCR reads through MiXCR, storing one row per CDR3 protein. The sample lists around 520,000 distinct CDR3 sequences; 12% were seen once. The source material was PBMCs from blood, sampled on the day of vaccination. These receptors were collected from a man aged 45-65 years who received an inactivated influenza vaccine. Both conserved end residues are part of each CDR3. A D gene is named only where the DNA matches it firmly. The size of a clone is reported for some rows only, either as once, few or many, or as a class for expanded clones.

13,TRBD1,.,TRBV12-3/TRBV12-4,TRBJ2-1,TGTGCCAGCAGGGGGACAGGGGTGCATGAGCAGTTCTTC,CASRGTGVHEQFF
13,.,many,TRBV20-1,TRBJ1-1,TGCAGTGCTCGACGGGACGGGAACACTGAAGCTTTCTTT,CSARRDGNTEAFF
16,TRBD2,.,TRBV28,TRBJ2-7,TGTGCCAGCAGTTTTCGGCTAGCGGGGGGGCCTCACGAGCAGTACTTC,CASSFRLAGGPHEQYF
13,TRBD2,many,TRBV5-1,TRBJ2-5,TGCGCCAGCAGCGCTAGCGGGAGTGAGACCCAGTACTTC,CASSASGSETQYF
15,.,many,TRBV12-3/TRBV12-4,TRBJ2-5,TGTGCCAGCAGTTTATTCGGGGGACTCCAAGAGACCCAGTACTTC,CASSLFGGLQETQYF
16,TRBD1,many,TRBV11-2,TRBJ2-1,TGTGCCAGCAGCTTAAACTTCGGGACAGGGGATTATGAGCAGTTCTTC,CASSLNFGTGDYEQFF
14,TRBD1,few,TRBV20-1,TRBJ1-2,TGCAGTGCTAGAGAATATACAGGGGGCTATGGCTACACCTTC,CSAREYTGGYGYTF
14,.,.,TRBV6-1,TRBJ2-7,TGTGCCAGCAGTGGGGCCTATCCCTCCTACGAGCAGTACTTC,CASSGAYPSYEQYF
15,TRBD2,.,TRBV9,TRBJ2-7,TGTGCCAGCAGCGTAGCGCCCAGCGGGAGCTACGAGCAGTACTTC,CASSVAPSGSYEQYF
15,.,few,TRBV4-3,TRBJ2-1,TGCGCCAGCAGCCCAAATGGCATCTTAATAGATGAGCAGTTCTTC,CASSPNGILIDEQFF
14,TRBD1,.,TRBV27,TRBJ2-7,TGTGCCAGCAGTAGGGCAACAGGGGATTACGAGCAGTACTTC,CASSRATGDYEQYF
13,.,few,TRBV5-1,TRBJ1-1,TGCGCCAGCAGCTTGAGCTCGAACACTGAAGCTTTCTTT,CASSLSSNTEAFF
15,TRBD1,few,TRBV12-3/TRBV12-4,TRBJ1-2,TGTGCCAGCAGAAGGGCTGGACAGGGGAACTATGGCTACACCTTC,CASRRAGQGNYGYTF
16,.,few,TRBV5-1,TRBJ2-3,TGCGCCAGCAGCCCCGGCCAGAGAAGCAGCACAGATACGCAGTATTTT,CASSPGQRSSTDTQYF
14,TRBD1,few,TRBV10-3,TRBJ2-7,TGTGCCACTAATATTGGGACAGCTTCCTACGAGCAGTACTTC,CATNIGTASYEQYF
14,.,.,TRBV7-9,TRBJ2-1,TGTGCCAGCAGCTTATGGAGCTCCTACAATGAGCAGTTCTTC,CASSLWSSYNEQFF
13,TRBD1,many,TRBV10-3,TRBJ2-7,TGTGCCATCAGTGTGGTGACAGGGGACGAGCAGTACTTC,CAISVVTGDEQYF
15,.,.,TRBV7-6,TRBJ1-3,TGTGCCAGCAGCTTAGGCAGCGGGAGGGGAAACACCATATATTTT,CASSLGSGRGNTIYF
16,.,many,TRBV5-1,TRBJ2-3,TGCGCCAGCAGCTTCACCCCCGGCGGGAGCACAGATACGCAGTATTTT,CASSFTPGGSTDTQYF
15,TRBD2,once,TRBV12-3/TRBV12-4,TRBJ2-2,TGTGCCAGCAGTTTTCGACGAGCGGGAACCGGGGAGCTGTTTTTT,CASSFRRAGTGELFF
17,TRBD2,few,TRBV6-2/TRBV6-3,TRBJ2-1,TGTGCCAGCAGTTACTCCTGGGCTAGCGGGGGGAACAATGAGCAGTTCTTC,CASSYSWASGGNNEQFF
16,TRBD1,many,TRBV28,TRBJ1-4,TGTGCCAGCAGTTCGTCTTTGACAGGGCTAAATGAAAAACTGTTTTTT,CASSSSLTGLNEKLFF
13,.,.,TRBV9,TRBJ2-1,TGTGCCAGCAGCGGGGGGCTGGGGAATGAGCAGTTCTTC,CASSGGLGNEQFF
12,.,few,TRBV7-9,TRBJ2-3,TGTGCCAGCAGCTCAAGCTTCGATACGCAGTATTTT,CASSSSFDTQYF